This TCR beta chain was identified in a study of vaccination effects on CD4 cells after COVID-19. Study in general: All study participants received two doses of BNT162b2 or mRNA-1273 vaccine.

TCRdb's copy holds only in-frame clones and misses some; the assay was immunoSEQ multiplex PCR. The sample lists tens of thousands of clones; 55% to 65% were seen once. Study-level results: Whether induced by infection or by vaccine, clones showed marked clonal contraction late after vaccination.

On this clone: As yet, its antigen is unknown.

This CDR3 has 14 residues. Germline CDR1 reads KGHSH; CDR2 reads LQKENI. V lost 3 bases and J 6 bases, leaving 13 bases between the germline ends. CD4+ T cells were isolated after less than 13 days of culture. Replacing half the medium with IL-2 medium was done on days 3 and 7. This sequence was found in a human donor who received a COVID-19 vaccine. This chain uses TRBV18 with TRBJ2-3; D may be TRBD2 (6 bases). Sequences were derived from CD4+ T cells from PBMCs cultured without peptide, sampled before COVID-19 vaccination. The CDR3 here is CASSPISGSDTQYF. DNA for the CDR3: TGTGCCAGCTCACCTATATCCGGGAGTGATACGCAGTATTTT. The full variable domain, rest sourced from reference TRBV18 and TRBJ2-3, is NAGVMQNPRHLVRRRGQEARLRCSPMKGHSHVYWYRQLPEEGLKFMVYLQKENIIDESGMPKERFSAEFPKEGPSILRIQQVVRGDSAAYFCASSPISGSDTQYFGPGTRLTVL.